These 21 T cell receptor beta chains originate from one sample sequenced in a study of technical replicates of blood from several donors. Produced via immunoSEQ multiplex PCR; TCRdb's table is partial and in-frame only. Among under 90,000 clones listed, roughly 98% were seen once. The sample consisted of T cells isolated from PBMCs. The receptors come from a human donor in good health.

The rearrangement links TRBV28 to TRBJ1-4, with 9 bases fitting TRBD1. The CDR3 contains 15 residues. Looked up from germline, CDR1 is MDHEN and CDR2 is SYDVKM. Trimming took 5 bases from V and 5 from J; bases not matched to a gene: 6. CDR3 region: CASSPSGTGNEKLFF. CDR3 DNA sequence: TGTGCCAGCAGTCCCTCGGGGACAGGGAATGAAAAACTGTTTTTT.

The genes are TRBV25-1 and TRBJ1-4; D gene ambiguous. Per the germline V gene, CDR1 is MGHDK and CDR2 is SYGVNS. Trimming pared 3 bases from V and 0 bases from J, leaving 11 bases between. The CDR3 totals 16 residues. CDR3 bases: TGTGCCAGCAGTGACCGACTGGGAGCAACTAATGAAAAACTGTTTTTT. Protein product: CASSDRLGATNEKLFF.

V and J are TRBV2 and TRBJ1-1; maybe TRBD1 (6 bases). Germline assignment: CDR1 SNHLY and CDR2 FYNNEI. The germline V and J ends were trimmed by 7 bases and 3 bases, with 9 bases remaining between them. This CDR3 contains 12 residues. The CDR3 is CASKDSYTEAFF. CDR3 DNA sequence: TGTGCCAGCAAGGACAGCTACACTGAAGCTTTCTTT. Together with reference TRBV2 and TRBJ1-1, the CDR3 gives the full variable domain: EPEVTQTPSHQVTQMGQEVILRCVPISNHLYFYWYRQILGQKVEFLVSFYNNEISEKSEIFDDQFSVERPDGSNFTLKIRSTKLEDSAMYFCASKDSYTEAFFGQGTRLTVV.

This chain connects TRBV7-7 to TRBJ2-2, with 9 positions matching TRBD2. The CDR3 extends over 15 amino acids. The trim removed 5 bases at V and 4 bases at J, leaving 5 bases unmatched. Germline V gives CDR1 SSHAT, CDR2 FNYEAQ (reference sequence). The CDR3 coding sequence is TGTGCCAGCAGCAACTCAGCGGGAGGCACCGGGGAGCTGTTTTTT. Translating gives CASSNSAGGTGELFF.

The CDR3 here is CASSRGIGYEQYF. The CDR3 nucleotides read TGTGCCAGCAGCAGGGGTATTGGGTACGAGCAGTACTTC. This chain links TRBV7-6 with TRBJ2-7; perhaps TRBD1 as D (5 bases). Deletions cut 5 bases from V and 4 bases from J, with 12 bases between. Germline CDR1 SGHVS, CDR2 FNYEAQ. This CDR3 contains 13 residues.

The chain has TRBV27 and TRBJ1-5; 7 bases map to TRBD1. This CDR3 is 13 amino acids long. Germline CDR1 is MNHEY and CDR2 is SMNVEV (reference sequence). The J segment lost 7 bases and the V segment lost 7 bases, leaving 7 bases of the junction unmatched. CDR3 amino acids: CASTSGGGQPQHF. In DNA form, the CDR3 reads TGTGCCAGCACGTCAGGGGGTGGACAGCCCCAGCATTTT.

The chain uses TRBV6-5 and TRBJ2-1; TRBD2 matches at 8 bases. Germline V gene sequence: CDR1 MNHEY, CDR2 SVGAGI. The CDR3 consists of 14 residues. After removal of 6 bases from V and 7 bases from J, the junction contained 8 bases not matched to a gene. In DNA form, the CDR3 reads TGTGCCAGCAGCCCCCCGGGAGGGAAGAATGAGCAGTTCTTC. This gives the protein CASSPPGGKNEQFF.

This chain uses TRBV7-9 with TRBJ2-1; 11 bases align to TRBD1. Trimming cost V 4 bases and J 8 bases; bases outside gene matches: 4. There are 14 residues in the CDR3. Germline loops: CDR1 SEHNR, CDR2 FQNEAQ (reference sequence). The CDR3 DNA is TGTGCCAGCAGCTCATGGACAGGGGGCGATGAGCAGTTCTTC. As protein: CASSSWTGGDEQFF.

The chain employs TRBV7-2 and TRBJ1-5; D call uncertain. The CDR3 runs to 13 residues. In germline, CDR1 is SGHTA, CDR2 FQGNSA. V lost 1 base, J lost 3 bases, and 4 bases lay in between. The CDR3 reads CASSLGLNQPQHF. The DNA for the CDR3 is TGTGCCAGCAGCTTAGGTCTCAATCAGCCCCAGCATTTT.

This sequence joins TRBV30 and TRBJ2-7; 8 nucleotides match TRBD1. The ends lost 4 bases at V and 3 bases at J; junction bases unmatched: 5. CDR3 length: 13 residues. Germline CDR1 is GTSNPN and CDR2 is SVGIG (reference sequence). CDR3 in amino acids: CAWMRDRSYEQYF. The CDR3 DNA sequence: TGTGCCTGGATGCGGGACAGGAGCTACGAGCAGTACTTC.

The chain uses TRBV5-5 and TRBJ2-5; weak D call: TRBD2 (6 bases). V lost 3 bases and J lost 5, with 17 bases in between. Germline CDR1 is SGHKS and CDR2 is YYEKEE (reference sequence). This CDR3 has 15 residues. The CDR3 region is CASSSRLDLGETQYF. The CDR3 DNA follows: TGTGCCAGCAGCTCTCGACTAGACCTTGGGGAGACCCAGTACTTC.

CDR3 coding DNA: TGTGCCAGCAGCCCACTCGGAGGTCCCCTCGATAAATCCTACGAGCAGTACTTC. Amino acids: CASSPLGGPLDKSYEQYF. The chain uses TRBV11-2 and TRBJ2-7; D might be TRBD2 (5 bases). The V gene lost 5 bases and the J gene lost 1 base, with 24 bases spanning the gap. Looked up from germline, CDR1 is SGHAT and CDR2 is FQNNGV. This CDR3 is 18 amino acids long.

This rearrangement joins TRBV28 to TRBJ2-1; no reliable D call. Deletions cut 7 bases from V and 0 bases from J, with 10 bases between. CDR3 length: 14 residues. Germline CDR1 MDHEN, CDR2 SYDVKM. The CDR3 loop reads CASTLVRSYNEQFF. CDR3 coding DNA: TGTGCCAGCACCCTCGTCCGCTCCTACAATGAGCAGTTCTTC.

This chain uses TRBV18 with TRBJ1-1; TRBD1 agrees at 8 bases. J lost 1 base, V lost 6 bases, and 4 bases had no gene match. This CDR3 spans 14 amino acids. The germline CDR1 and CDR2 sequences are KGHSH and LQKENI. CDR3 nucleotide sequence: TGTGCCAGCTCTTTGGGACAGGCGAACACTGAAGCTTTCTTT. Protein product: CASSLGQANTEAFF.

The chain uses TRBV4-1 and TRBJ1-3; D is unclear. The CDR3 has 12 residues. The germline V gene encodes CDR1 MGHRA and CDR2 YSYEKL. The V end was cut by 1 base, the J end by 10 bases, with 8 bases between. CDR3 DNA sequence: TGCGCCAGCAGCCAAGGTGGGGAGACCATATATTTT. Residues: CASSQGGETIYF.

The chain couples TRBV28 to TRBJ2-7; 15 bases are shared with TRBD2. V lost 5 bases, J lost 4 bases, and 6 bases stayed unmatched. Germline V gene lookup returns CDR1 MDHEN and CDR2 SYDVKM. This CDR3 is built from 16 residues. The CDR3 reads CASSPGLAGGPYEQYF. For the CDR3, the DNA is TGTGCCAGCAGTCCCGGACTAGCGGGAGGGCCGTACGAGCAGTACTTC. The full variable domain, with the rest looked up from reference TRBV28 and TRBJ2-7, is DVKVTQSSRYLVKRTGEKVFLECVQDMDHENMFWYRQDPGLGLRLIYFSYDVKMKEKGDIPEGYSVSREKKERFSLILESASTNQTSMYLCASSPGLAGGPYEQYFGPGTRLTVT.

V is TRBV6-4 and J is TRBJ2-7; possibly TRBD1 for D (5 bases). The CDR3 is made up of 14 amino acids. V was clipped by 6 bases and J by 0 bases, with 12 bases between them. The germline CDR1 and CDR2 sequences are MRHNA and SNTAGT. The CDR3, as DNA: TGTGCCAGCAGCCCGACAGCTACCTCCTACGAGCAGTACTTC. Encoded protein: CASSPTATSYEQYF.

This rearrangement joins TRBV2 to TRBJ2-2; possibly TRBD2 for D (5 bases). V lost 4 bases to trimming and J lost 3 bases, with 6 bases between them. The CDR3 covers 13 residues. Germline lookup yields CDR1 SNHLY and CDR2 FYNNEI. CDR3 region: CASSVDYTGELFF. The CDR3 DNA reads TGTGCCAGCAGTGTGGACTACACCGGGGAGCTGTTTTTT.

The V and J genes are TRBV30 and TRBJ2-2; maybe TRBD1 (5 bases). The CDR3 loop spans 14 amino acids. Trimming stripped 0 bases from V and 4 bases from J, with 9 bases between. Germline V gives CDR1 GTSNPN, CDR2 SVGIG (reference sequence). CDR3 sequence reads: CAWSVQRGTGELFF. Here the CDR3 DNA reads TGTGCCTGGAGTGTACAAAGGGGCACCGGGGAGCTGTTTTTT.

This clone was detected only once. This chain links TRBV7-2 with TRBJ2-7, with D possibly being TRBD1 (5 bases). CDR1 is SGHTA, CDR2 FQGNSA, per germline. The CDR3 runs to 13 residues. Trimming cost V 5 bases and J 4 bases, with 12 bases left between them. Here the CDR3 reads CASSTRDSYEQYF. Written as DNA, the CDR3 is TGTGCCAGCAGCACACGAGACAGTTACGAGCAGTACTTC.

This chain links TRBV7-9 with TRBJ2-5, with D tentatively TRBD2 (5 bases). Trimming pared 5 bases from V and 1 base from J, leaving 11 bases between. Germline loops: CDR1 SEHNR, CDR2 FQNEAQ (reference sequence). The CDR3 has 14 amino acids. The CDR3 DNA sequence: TGTGCCAGCAGCCCCCACGGGGTCCAAGAGACCCAGTACTTC. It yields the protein CASSPHGVQETQYF.